The sequence of this T cell receptor beta chain was determined in a study of T cells after yellow fever vaccination. Whole-study results and caveats: Post-booster reappearance was seen for most primary-vaccination clones (about 96% CD4, 75% to 90% CD8). Weaker in magnitude, the secondary response showed a faster peak on day 5 versus 15.

The CDR3 contains 13 residues. V lost 1 base, J lost 5 bases, and 10 bases lay in between. Germline CDR1 reads DFQATT; CDR2 reads SNEGSKA (reference sequence). Only a few counts were recorded for this clonotype. Its matching antigen is unknown. A single record per CDR3 protein comes from TCRdb applying MiXCR to the 5' RACE reads. Of 500,000 to 650,000 distinct CDR3 sequences listed, around an eighth are singletons. This clonotype was obtained from a man aged 25-45 years who received the YFV17D yellow fever vaccine. The J gene is TRBJ2-3, the V gene TRBV20-1; unclear D gene. The material sequenced was PBMCs, taken on the day of the yellow fever booster vaccination. CDR3 sequence: CSARVAGGDTQYF. CDR3 sequence (DNA): TGCAGTGCTAGAGTCGCCGGCGGAGATACGCAGTATTTT.